This note documents a single T cell receptor (beta chain) sequence. These data originate in a study of blood T cell repertoires in COVID-19. The wider study: The United States, Italy and Spain were the sources of the acute and convalescent COVID-19 samples. T cells, B-cell-depleted T cells, or PBMCs supplied cDNA or gDNA.

In the original analysis: How many nucleated cells were present was estimated from reference gene primer amplification. Method: immunoSEQ multiplex PCR; TCRdb's copy keeps in-frame clones and lacks some. The DNA gave D and trimming, while V, J and clone size come from that table. This sample has 300,000 to 350,000 clones, with roughly 87% found just once. Trimming took off 3 bases at V and 0 bases at J, with 7 bases between the two ends. This CDR3 has 13 amino acids. Germline CDR1 reads DFQATT; CDR2 reads SNEGSKA (reference sequence). Seattle patients were enrolled while actively infected and followed longitudinally.

This sequence originates from a woman aged 60-75 years with COVID-19, enrolled during active disease. Sequenced material: peripheral blood. The chain recombines TRBV20-1 with TRBJ2-3; D is uncertain. The CDR3 DNA reads as TGCAGTGCTAGTCTTTCTAGCACAGATACGCAGTATTTT. Its translation: CSASLSSTDTQYF.